Presented here are 17 T cell receptor beta chains from one specimen sequenced in a study of blood T cell repertoires in COVID-19. Sequencing was performed with immunoSEQ multiplex PCR; in TCRdb, only in-frame clones are kept and a portion is missing. Altogether some 45,000 clones are present, less than 95% being singletons, with the ten largest covering roughly 6%. The sample was peripheral blood. Receptors originate from a man aged 70-80 years with active COVID-19.

The chain carries TRBV4-3 and TRBJ1-6, with 9 bases aligning to TRBD1. CDR1 is LGHNA, CDR2 YSLEER, per germline. V lost 4 bases, J lost 9 bases, and 13 bases stayed unmatched. There are 17 residues in the CDR3. In DNA form, the CDR3 reads TGCGCCAGCAGCCCGGGACAGGGACCGGTGGCTCGTTCACCCCTCCACTTT. Protein: CASSPGQGPVARSPLHF.

The chain joins TRBV7-3 to TRBJ2-1; 12 bases align to TRBD2. The CDR3 contains 16 residues. J lost 6 bases, V lost 5 bases, and 8 bases had no gene match. Germline V gene data show CDR1 as SGHTA and CDR2 as FQGTGA. The CDR3 loop reads CASSTGTSGGINEQFF. CDR3 DNA sequence: TGTGCCAGCAGCACCGGAACTAGCGGGGGGATCAATGAGCAGTTCTTC.

The chain has TRBV5-5 and TRBJ1-5; D remains unclear. Germline lookup yields CDR1 SGHKS and CDR2 YYEKEE (reference sequence). This CDR3 region has 15 residues. V lost 0 bases and J lost 3, with 10 bases in between. The CDR3 DNA reads as TGTGCCAGCAGCTTGGTTGGTCAGAACAATCAGCCCCAGCATTTT. Protein sequence: CASSLVGQNNQPQHF. Looking up the rest from reference TRBV5-5 and TRBJ1-5 gives the full variable domain: DAGVTQSPTHLIKTRGQQVTLRCSPISGHKSVSWYQQVLGQGPQFIFQYYEKEERGRGNFPDRFSARQFPNYSSELNVNALLLGDSALYLCASSLVGQNNQPQHFGDGTRLSIL.

The chain carries TRBV12-3 or TRBV12-4 and TRBJ2-7; D might be TRBD1 (6 bases). This CDR3 is 13 amino acids long. Trimming took 8 bases from V and 3 from J, leaving 14 bases between them. The CDR3 bases are TGTGCCAGCTCTCGTACAGGGATCTACGAGCAGTACTTC. Translated, it gives CASSRTGIYEQYF.

This chain links TRBV5-6 with TRBJ1-1; D is perhaps TRBD1 (5 bases). From germline, CDR1 is SGHDT and CDR2 YYEEEE. This CDR3 region has 15 residues. V gave up 2 bases and J gave up 1 base, with 12 bases separating them. CDR3 amino acids: CASSFRLTGNTEAFF. CDR3 nucleotides: TGTGCCAGCAGCTTCCGACTCACAGGGAACACTGAAGCTTTCTTT.

V and J are TRBV5-5 and TRBJ2-3; TRBD2 matches at 7 bases. Per the germline V gene, CDR1 is SGHKS and CDR2 is YYEKEE (reference sequence). J lost 1 base, V lost 5 bases, and 10 bases had no gene match. The CDR3 covers 16 residues. CDR3 DNA: TGTGCCAGCAGACCAGCCTTTCGGGAGGGCACAGATACGCAGTATTTT. It encodes CASRPAFREGTDTQYF.

The chain links TRBV6-5 to TRBJ2-1; 11 bases agree with TRBD2. This CDR3 is 15 amino acids long. J gave up 2 bases and V 10 bases, and 7 bases lay outside the gene matches. Germline CDR1 reads MNHEY; CDR2 reads SVGAGI. The DNA of the CDR3 is TGTGCCACCAGACTAGCGGGGAGTCCCTACAATGAGCAGTTCTTC. Translation gives CATRLAGSPYNEQFF.

CDR3 in DNA: TGTGCCAGCAGCTTGACGGACAGGGGGCTCGAGCAGTACTTC. It encodes CASSLTDRGLEQYF. The V and J genes are TRBV11-2 and TRBJ2-7; 11 positions match TRBD1. Germline V lookup: CDR1 SGHAT, CDR2 FQNNGV. The CDR3 covers 14 residues. Trimming took 3 bases from V and 6 from J; bases not matched to a gene: 4.

V is TRBV7-2 and J is TRBJ1-6; 8 nucleotides align to TRBD1. With 5 bases clipped from V and 6 bases from J, the junction kept 9 bases outside the gene matches. CDR3 length: 16 amino acids. Germline CDR1 and CDR2: SGHTA and FQGNSA. CDR3 amino acids: CASSRTGLEINSPLHF. CDR3 nucleotide sequence: TGTGCCAGCAGCCGGACAGGGCTAGAAATTAATTCACCCCTCCACTTT.

V gene TRBV7-9 combines with J gene TRBJ1-1, with D possibly matching TRBD1 (6 bases). Deletions cut 1 base from V and 6 bases from J, with 18 bases between. CDR1 and CDR2 (germline): SEHNR, FQNEAQ (reference sequence). This CDR3 comprises 16 residues. CDR3 in amino acids: CASSLGSGGAVAEAFF. The CDR3 DNA is TGTGCCAGCAGCTTAGGTTCGGGGGGCGCGGTGGCTGAAGCTTTCTTT.

V and J are TRBV5-4 and TRBJ2-6; TRBD1 agrees at 8 bases. Trimming cost V 4 bases and J 2 bases; bases outside gene matches: 8. Per the germline V gene, CDR1 is SGHNT and CDR2 is YYREEE (reference sequence). This CDR3 has 17 amino acids. CDR3 residues: CASSGWDRQPGANVLTF. The DNA of the CDR3 is TGTGCCAGCAGCGGGTGGGACAGGCAGCCTGGGGCCAACGTCCTGACTTTC.

The rearrangement links TRBV18 to TRBJ2-2; D ambiguous. The CDR3 is 11 residues long. V lost 6 bases and J lost 5, with 4 bases in between. Per germline, CDR1 KGHSH and CDR2 LQKENI. DNA of the CDR3: TGTGCCAGCTCCTTAACCGGGGAGCTGTTTTTT. The encoded protein is CASSLTGELFF.

The gene calls are TRBV30 and TRBJ1-5; the match to TRBD1 covers 7 bases. The germline V gene encodes CDR1 GTSNPN and CDR2 SVGIG (reference sequence). This CDR3 region has 13 residues. The V and J ends lost 0 bases and 5 bases, in that order; junction bases with no gene match: 1. In nucleotides, the CDR3 is TGTGCCTGGAGTGTAGGGGGCGATCAGCCCCAGCATTTT. This translates into CAWSVGGDQPQHF.

V gene TRBV4-3 combines with J gene TRBJ1-6, with 7 bases lining up with TRBD1. Per the germline V gene, CDR1 is LGHNA and CDR2 is YSLEER. V lost 0 bases and J lost 8; bases outside the gene matches: 7. There are 16 residues in the CDR3. The CDR3 is CASSQDGDRAYSPLHF. DNA for the CDR3: TGCGCCAGCAGCCAAGATGGAGACAGGGCTTATTCACCCCTCCACTTT.

The chain combines TRBV2 with TRBJ2-3; 7 nucleotides line up with TRBD2. Germline values: CDR1 SNHLY, CDR2 FYNNEI. V was clipped by 7 bases and J by 6 bases; unmatched bases: 7. This CDR3 is built from 13 residues. CDR3 coding DNA: TGTGCCAGCAACACCGGGAGGCGGGATACGCAGTATTTT. The encoded protein is CASNTGRRDTQYF.

The CDR3, as DNA: TGTGCCAGCAGCTTGTCCGGGGGATATGGCTACACCTTC. It is translated as CASSLSGGYGYTF. The V and J genes are TRBV5-5 and TRBJ1-2, with a tentative D call TRBD1 (5 bases). Germline CDR1 is SGHKS and CDR2 is YYEKEE (reference sequence). This CDR3 is built from 13 residues. Trimming took off 1 base at V and 5 bases at J, with 9 bases between the two ends.

This clone was detected only a few times. The rearrangement links TRBV6-5 to TRBJ1-2, with unresolved D. The CDR3 runs to 15 residues. Germline V CDR1 and CDR2: MNHEY, SVGAGI. Trimming left V 8 bases short and J 0 bases short, with 16 bases between. The CDR3 DNA reads TGTGCCAGCGGACGGGAGGCAGCCGCTAACTATGGCTACACCTTC. Translated: CASGREAAANYGYTF.